The next 22 T cell receptor beta chains were all read from a single sample in a study of cytomegalovirus exposure and HLA in healthy donors. Measured with immunoSEQ multiplex PCR; TCRdb has only the in-frame clones, and not every one. The sample consists of roughly 350,000 clones, 70% to 90% of them appearing once. Sequencing was performed on PBMCs. The receptor source for this set is a woman aged 18-35 years in good health and CMV-seronegative.

The genes are TRBV11-2 and TRBJ1-2; 7 bases match TRBD1. The CDR3 runs to 13 residues. V gave up 5 bases and J gave up 4 bases; unmatched junction bases: 4. Germline V gene data show CDR1 as SGHAT and CDR2 as FQNNGV. The CDR3 is CASSPGQSYGYTF. In DNA, the CDR3 is TGTGCCAGCAGCCCGGGACAGTCCTATGGCTACACCTTC.

The genes are TRBV7-6 and TRBJ2-7; the match to TRBD2 covers 14 bases. V lost 5 bases and J lost 13; bases outside the gene matches: 19. The CDR3 runs to 17 residues. The germline V gene encodes CDR1 SGHVS and CDR2 FNYEAQ. This chain's CDR3 is CASSPGVLTSGRADFYF. Written as DNA, the CDR3 is TGTGCCAGCAGCCCCGGCGTTCTGACTAGCGGGAGGGCCGATTTCTACTTC. Drawing the rest from reference TRBV7-6 and TRBJ2-7, the complete variable domain is GAGVSQSPRYKVTKRGQDVALRCDPISGHVSLYWYRQALGQGPEFLTYFNYEAQQDKSGLPNDRFSAERPEGSISTLTIQRTEQRDSAMYRCASSPGVLTSGRADFYFGPGTRLTVT.

The J gene is TRBJ1-5, the V gene TRBV4-2; TRBD1 aligns across 7 bases. Looked up from germline, CDR1 is LGHNA and CDR2 is YNFKEQ. The V and J ends lost 6 bases and 3 bases, in that order; junction bases with no gene match: 8. The CDR3 covers 15 residues. For the CDR3, the DNA is TGTGCCAGCAGATTCACAGGGGTGGACAATCAGCCCCAGCATTTT. It is translated as CASRFTGVDNQPQHF.

This chain's CDR3 is CASSVSTVYYEQYF. DNA of the CDR3: TGTGCCAGCAGCGTCTCCACAGTATACTACGAGCAGTACTTC. The chain links TRBV11-2 to TRBJ2-7; unclear D gene. The CDR3 extends over 14 amino acids. The V end was cut by 5 bases, the J end by 3 bases, with 14 bases between. Germline CDR1 is SGHAT and CDR2 is FQNNGV.

V and J are TRBV10-3 and TRBJ1-5, with TRBD1 identical over 9 bases. CDR3 length: 15 amino acids. Germline CDR1 reads ENHRY; CDR2 reads SYGVKD. Unmatched junction bases numbered 6, after V lost 6 bases and J lost 3 bases. The CDR3 loop reads CAISRQGVSNQPQHF. CDR3 nucleotides: TGTGCCATCAGCCGACAGGGGGTTTCCAATCAGCCCCAGCATTTT.

The V gene is TRBV18, the J gene TRBJ1-2, with 10 bases fitting TRBD1. The junction had 7 bases not matched to a gene; V was cut back by 3 bases and J by 6 bases. The CDR3 is 15 amino acids. CDR1 and CDR2 (germline): KGHSH, LQKENI. The CDR3 sequence is CASSPRQGALDGYTF. CDR3 DNA sequence: TGTGCCAGCTCACCGAGACAGGGGGCCTTGGATGGCTACACCTTC.

The chain recombines TRBV11-1 with TRBJ1-1; TRBD1 matches at 10 bases. The V segment lost 3 bases and the J segment 3 bases; nucleotides outside the gene matches: 4. This CDR3 is 15 amino acids long. CDR1 and CDR2 from the germline V gene are SGHAT and FQDESV (reference sequence). The CDR3 loop reads CASSFGQGGYTEAFF. DNA of the CDR3: TGTGCCAGCAGCTTCGGACAGGGGGGATACACTGAAGCTTTCTTT.

The CDR3 bases are TGTGCCAGCGCCACAACCGGGACTAGCGGGACCGGGGAGCTGTTTTTT. Its protein product is CASATTGTSGTGELFF. The chain carries TRBV7-3 and TRBJ2-2; 12 bases fit TRBD2. This CDR3 region has 16 residues. Trimming cost V 8 bases and J 5 bases; bases outside gene matches: 9. CDR1 and CDR2 from the germline V gene are SGHTA and FQGTGA.

This rearrangement joins TRBV28 to TRBJ2-7; 8 nucleotides agree with TRBD1. The CDR3 length is 17 residues. Per germline, CDR1 MDHEN and CDR2 SYDVKM. Trimming at V came to 2 bases and at J to 3 bases, leaving 12 bases not matched to a gene. The CDR3 is CASSLNGQGDYDYEQYF. The CDR3 DNA is TGTGCCAGCAGTTTAAATGGACAGGGAGATTACGACTACGAGCAGTACTTC. The entire variable domain, with the rest obtained from reference TRBV28 and TRBJ2-7, is as follows: DVKVTQSSRYLVKRTGEKVFLECVQDMDHENMFWYRQDPGLGLRLIYFSYDVKMKEKGDIPEGYSVSREKKERFSLILESASTNQTSMYLCASSLNGQGDYDYEQYFGPGTRLTVT.

The chain employs TRBV21-1 and TRBJ2-7; TRBD2 is the table's D call and was not checked against the DNA. TRBV21-1 is deemed a pseudogene. The CDR3 is 17 amino acids. The DNA for the CDR3 is TGTGCCAGCAGCTTCCGGGGTGTAGCAGTTATGCCGTGGGAGCAGTACTTC. Its translation is CASSFRGVAVMPWEQYF.

The genes are TRBV5-4 and TRBJ2-3; TRBD2 is a possible D gene (7 bases). V was shortened by 4 bases and J by 14 bases, with 23 bases between the two germline ends. Germline CDR1 and CDR2: SGHNT and YYREEE (reference sequence). CDR3 length: 14 amino acids. In nucleotides, the CDR3 is TGTGCCAGCAGCCCTAACGACGGGGGGCCTCGATGGTATTTT. It specifies CASSPNDGGPRWYF.

This sequence joins TRBV6-6 and TRBJ2-2; tentatively, D is TRBD2 (6 bases). This CDR3 has 16 residues. Per germline, CDR1 MNHNY and CDR2 SVGAGI (reference sequence). V lost 2 bases and J lost 4, with 14 bases in between. CDR3 in DNA: TGTGCCAGCAGTTACCCGGACTATCCCGGCACCGGGGAGCTGTTTTTT. It specifies CASSYPDYPGTGELFF.

The V call is TRBV30, the J call TRBJ1-3; 7 bases are a match to TRBD1. CDR3 length: 13 amino acids. In germline, CDR1 is GTSNPN, CDR2 SVGIG (reference sequence). V was clipped by 8 bases and J by 2 bases; unmatched bases: 6. The CDR3 DNA reads TGTGCCAGTACGCAGGGGGCTGGAAACACCATATATTTT. Protein sequence: CASTQGAGNTIYF.

The CDR3 spells CSAGSLNSGANVLTF. Here the CDR3 DNA reads TGCAGCGCCGGGAGTCTTAACTCTGGGGCCAACGTCCTGACTTTC. This chain joins TRBV29-1 and TRBJ2-6; tentative D call: TRBD2 (6 bases). The CDR3 sequence is 15 residues long. The germline V gene encodes CDR1 SQVTM and CDR2 ANQGSEA. The ends were cut back, 7 bases at V and 0 bases at J, with 13 bases in the middle.

This clone was found once. The rearrangement links TRBV19 to TRBJ2-7, with D possibly matching TRBD1 (6 bases). The CDR3 runs to 15 residues. Per the germline V gene, CDR1 is LNHDA and CDR2 is SQIVND (reference sequence). V was trimmed by 0 bases and J by 3 bases, leaving 12 bases between them. CDR3 coding DNA: TGTGCCAGTAGTATAGAAAAGGGGACACACTACGAGCAGTACTTC. This codes for CASSIEKGTHYEQYF.

The genes are TRBV27 and TRBJ2-7, with 7 bases fitting TRBD1. V dropped 6 bases and J dropped 0; count of bases not matched to a gene: 5. CDR1 is MNHEY, CDR2 SMNVEV, per germline (reference sequence). The CDR3 sequence is 14 residues long. CDR3 sequence reads: CASRRQGSSYEQYF. The CDR3 DNA sequence: TGTGCCAGCAGGAGACAGGGTAGCTCCTACGAGCAGTACTTC.

This clone was detected only once. The chain is built from TRBV15 and TRBJ2-5; possibly TRBD2 for D (6 bases). Germline lookup yields CDR1 LNHNV and CDR2 YYDKDF (reference sequence). This CDR3 region has 14 residues. V lost 8 bases and J 1 base, leaving 14 bases between the germline ends. As DNA, the CDR3 is TGTGCCACCGGCGGGGCAGACTCCCAAGAGACCCAGTACTTC. It yields the protein CATGGADSQETQYF.

Only one count was recorded for this clone. This rearrangement joins TRBV29-1 to TRBJ2-7; 12 bases align to TRBD2. The CDR3 extends over 20 amino acids. Looked up from germline, CDR1 is SQVTM and CDR2 is ANQGSEA. V trimming: 5 bases; J trimming: 3 bases; junction bases outside the gene matches: 23. The CDR3 spells CSVTRQGLTSGRGPFYEQYF. In DNA form, the CDR3 reads TGCAGCGTTACACGGCAGGGTCTGACTAGCGGGAGAGGTCCGTTCTACGAGCAGTACTTC.

The chain has TRBV9 and TRBJ1-3; tentatively, D is TRBD1 (6 bases). Germline-derived CDR1 and CDR2 are SGDLS and YYNGEE. V was trimmed by 3 bases and J by 2 bases, leaving 15 bases between them. This CDR3 has 16 amino acids. This chain's CDR3 is CASSDLGGGPGNTIYF. CDR3 nucleotide sequence: TGTGCCAGCAGCGACCTTGGGGGGGGCCCTGGAAACACCATATATTTT.

This chain uses TRBV4-3 with TRBJ2-7; 10 bases align to TRBD2. With V trimmed by 2 bases and J by 1 base, 11 bases remained unmatched. The CDR3 covers 18 residues. Germline V gives CDR1 LGHNA, CDR2 YSLEER. This CDR3 reads CASSQTWLAGDGSYEQYF. CDR3 bases: TGCGCCAGCAGCCAAACGTGGCTAGCGGGAGATGGATCCTACGAGCAGTACTTC.

V and J are TRBV5-1 and TRBJ1-3, with D hard to call. The CDR3 has 16 amino acids. With 4 bases removed from V and 0 bases from J, the gap between germline ends came to 14 bases. CDR1 and CDR2 (germline): SGHRS, YFSETQ. CDR3 sequence reads: CASSPRVDDSGNTIYF. CDR3 in DNA: TGCGCCAGCAGCCCGAGGGTCGACGACTCTGGAAACACCATATATTTT.

V is TRBV5-1 and J is TRBJ2-7; 9 positions agree with TRBD2. The V and J ends lost 1 base and 1 base, in that order; junction bases with no gene match: 3. Germline loops: CDR1 SGHRS, CDR2 YFSETQ. The CDR3 has 15 residues. CDR3 bases: TGCGCCAGCAGCTTGCGTAGCGGGGGTTCCTACGAGCAGTACTTC. Its translation: CASSLRSGGSYEQYF.